A selection of T cell receptor beta chains follows, all from one sample in a study of beta chain features in type 1 diabetes. The assay was immunoSEQ multiplex PCR, and TCRdb's table has in-frame clones only and misses some. The table shows some 150,000 clones, with around 8.7% occurring only once. Sample: central memory CD4+ T cells from blood. These TCRs come from a man between 18 and 35 years old in good health. The CDR3 runs from the conserved cysteine through the conserved F or W. The D gene is left open where the match is weak. Part of the rows lack a size; the others show once, few, many or a class for expanded clones.

D gene | clone size | J gene | V gene | CDR3 protein | CDR3 DNA
TRBD1 | - | TRBJ1-5 | TRBV7-2 | CASSATGGSQPQHF | TGTGCCAGCAGCGCGACAGGGGGGAGTCAGCCCCAGCATTTT
TRBD1 | - | TRBJ1-1 | TRBV6-6 | CASSPGTVNTEAFF | TGTGCCAGCAGTCCAGGGACAGTGAACACTGAAGCTTTCTTT
TRBD1 | - | TRBJ1-5 | TRBV27 | CASSLSGQSNQPQHF | TGTGCCAGCAGTTTATCGGGACAGTCGAATCAGCCCCAGCATTTT
TRBD1 | - | TRBJ1-2 | TRBV7-2 | CASSQTTQGTYGYTF | TGTGCCAGCAGCCAAACAACACAGGGGACCTATGGCTACACCTTC
TRBD2 | - | TRBJ2-2 | TRBV19 | CASAPSAGAVGELFF | TGTGCCAGTGCCCCTTCAGCGGGGGCGGTCGGGGAGCTGTTTTTT
- | - | TRBJ1-2 | TRBV5-1 | CASRQGLNYGYTF | TGCGCCAGCAGACAGGGCCTTAACTATGGCTACACCTTC
- | - | TRBJ2-7 | TRBV11-2 | CATGVRGLSSYEQYF | TGTGCCACTGGGGTGAGGGGGTTAAGCTCCTACGAGCAGTACTTC
TRBD1 | - | TRBJ1-6 | TRBV7-3 | CASSTTGTGNSPLHF | TGTGCCAGCAGCACTACCGGGACAGGGAATTCACCCCTCCACTTT
- | few | TRBJ1-1 | TRBV14 | CASTYGGADTEAFF | TGTGCCAGCACCTACGGGGGGGCTGACACTGAAGCTTTCTTT
TRBD2 | few | TRBJ2-7 | TRBV5-4 | CASSANTGTSGYEQYF | TGTGCCAGCAGCGCGAATACCGGGACTAGCGGCTACGAGCAGTACTTC
- | - | TRBJ2-3 | TRBV7-2 | CASSLGSGDTQYF | TGTGCCAGCAGCCTAGGTAGCGGAGATACGCAGTATTTT
- | - | TRBJ1-4 | TRBV11-2 | CASTHTVNEKLFF | TGTGCCTCAACCCACACCGTTAATGAAAAACTGTTTTTT
- | few | TRBJ2-1 | TRBV7-2 | CASSLRPQGSDEQFF | TGTGCCAGCAGCTTAAGGCCACAGGGTAGCGATGAGCAGTTCTTC
TRBD1 | many | TRBJ2-7 | TRBV18 | CASSPPDRSYEQYF | TGTGCCAGCTCACCACCGGACAGGTCCTACGAGCAGTACTTC
- | - | TRBJ2-7 | TRBV6-5 | CASSYSRQGYEQYF | TGTGCCAGCAGTTACTCGAGGCAGGGCTACGAGCAGTACTTC
TRBD1 | - | TRBJ1-2 | TRBV19 | CASSIAGTAQSLYGYTF | TGTGCCAGTAGTATAGCCGGGACAGCGCAATCGCTATATGGCTACACCTTC
- | few | TRBJ1-2 | TRBV4-1 | CASSQGRQTYYGYTF | TGCGCCAGCAGCCAAGGTCGGCAGACATACTATGGCTACACCTTC
TRBD1 | - | TRBJ1-6 | TRBV28 | CASSPVRGNNSPLHF | TGTGCCAGCAGTCCCGTCAGGGGGAATAATTCACCCCTCCACTTT
TRBD1 | few | TRBJ2-5 | TRBV6-6 | CASSYSDRVETQYF | TGTGCCAGCAGTTACTCCGACAGGGTAGAGACCCAGTACTTC
TRBD1 | - | TRBJ2-7 | TRBV18 | CASSERQGATYEQYF | TGTGCCAGCTCAGAGCGACAGGGGGCGACCTACGAGCAGTACTTC
- | - | TRBJ1-4 | TRBV9 | CASSVGSRRGANEKLFF | TGTGCCAGCAGCGTAGGAAGTCGTAGAGGAGCTAATGAAAAACTGTTTTTT
- | few | TRBJ1-3 | TRBV29-1 | CSATDSNSGNTIYF | TGCAGCGCTACTGACAGTAACTCTGGAAACACCATATATTTT
TRBD2 | few | TRBJ2-7 | TRBV6-6 | CASSLLALSSYEQYF | TGTGCCAGCAGTTTACTAGCGTTGAGCTCCTACGAGCAGTACTTC
TRBD2 | - | TRBJ2-3 | TRBV9 | CASSVGLAGGLTDTQYF | TGTGCCAGCAGCGTAGGTTTGGCGGGGGGGCTTACAGATACGCAGTATTTT
TRBD2 | few | TRBJ2-3 | TRBV2 | CASSALADTDTQYF | TGTGCCAGCAGTGCGCTAGCGGACACAGATACGCAGTATTTT
- | few | TRBJ1-2 | TRBV7-2 | CASSLEAGQGYTF | TGTGCCAGCAGCTTAGAGGCAGGGCAAGGCTACACCTTC
TRBD2 | few | TRBJ2-7 | TRBV7-8 | CASSLRLAGYEQYF | TGTGCCAGCAGCCTCAGACTAGCGGGGTACGAGCAGTACTTC
TRBD1 | - | TRBJ1-5 | TRBV5-1 | CASSRTGGDQPQHF | TGCGCCAGCAGCCGGACAGGGGGCGATCAGCCCCAGCATTTT
TRBD1 | - | TRBJ2-3 | TRBV2 | CARQGEDTQYF | TGTGCCAGGCAGGGGGAAGATACGCAGTATTTT
TRBD2 | - | TRBJ2-3 | TRBV7-2 | CASSFTTSGGTDTQYF | TGTGCCAGCAGCTTTACGACTAGCGGTGGCACAGATACGCAGTATTTT
- | few | TRBJ1-4 | TRBV28 | CASSNTGGNEKLFF | TGTGCCAGCAGCAATACCGGGGGGAATGAAAAACTGTTTTTT
- | few | TRBJ1-5 | TRBV6-5 | CASSRGGQNQPQHF | TGTGCCAGCAGCCGGGGGGGTCAAAATCAGCCCCAGCATTTT
TRBD2 | - | TRBJ2-3 | TRBV18 | CASSPRGSSTDTQYF | TGTGCCAGCTCACCGCGGGGGTCTAGCACAGATACGCAGTATTTT
TRBD2 | - | TRBJ2-1 | TRBV11-2 | CASSWGLAGGLGEQFF | TGTGCCAGCAGCTGGGGACTAGCGGGGGGGTTGGGTGAGCAGTTCTTC
TRBD2 | few | TRBJ2-3 | TRBV7-2 | CASSYGGGPGTQYF | TGTGCCAGCAGCTACGGCGGGGGGCCGGGTACGCAGTATTTT
TRBD1 | few | TRBJ2-7 | TRBV6-5 | CASSYRGQRHEQYF | TGTGCCAGCAGTTACCGGGGACAGAGGCACGAGCAGTACTTC
- | - | TRBJ1-2 | TRBV10-3 | CAISESQNYGYTF | TGTGCCATCAGTGAGTCACAGAACTATGGCTACACCTTC
TRBD2 | few | TRBJ2-3 | TRBV11-2 | CASSPQAGPDTQYF | TGTGCCAGCAGCCCTCAAGCGGGGCCAGATACGCAGTATTTT
TRBD1 | few | TRBJ2-7 | TRBV7-8 | CASSFAGTATYEQYF | TGTGCCAGCAGCTTCGCCGGGACAGCGACCTACGAGCAGTACTTC
TRBD1 | - | TRBJ1-2 | TRBV4-3 | CASSARDRGYGYTF | TGCGCCAGCAGCGCCCGGGACAGGGGCTATGGCTACACCTTC
- | - | TRBJ2-4 | TRBV30 | CAWSASGTSLAKNIQYF | TGTGCCTGGAGTGCCTCCGGGACATCATTAGCCAAAAACATTCAGTACTTC
- | once | TRBJ1-6 | TRBV30 | CAWSVRGTRFYNSPYNSPLHF | TGTGCCTGGAGTGTACGGGGAACACGATTCTATAATTCACCCTATAATTCACCCCTCCACTTT
TRBD2 | few | TRBJ2-5 | TRBV30 | CAWSVKRGGETQYF | TGTGCCTGGAGTGTTAAGCGGGGGGGGGAGACCCAGTACTTC